This paragraph covers one T cell receptor beta chain sequence. This record comes from a study of shared clonotypes between healthy human individuals. Some clones are missing from TCRdb's copy, which holds only in-frame ones; the method was immunoSEQ multiplex PCR. In the table there are over 2 million clones, roughly 94% of which are singletons. Germline values: CDR1 MNHEY, CDR2 SMNVEV (reference sequence). The ends lost 8 bases at V and 4 bases at J; junction bases unmatched: 5. This CDR3 is built from 15 residues. This rearrangement joins TRBV27 to TRBJ2-3; TRBD2 matches at 14 bases. Sequencing was performed on naive CD4+ T cells sorted from blood. Subset noted: CD45RA+ positively selected. The source of this sequence is a man younger than 30 in good health. The CDR3 protein is CASGGLAGVSDTQYF. CDR3 DNA: TGTGCCAGCGGGGGACTAGCGGGAGTCTCAGATACGCAGTATTTT.